The entry that follows covers one T cell receptor (beta chain) sequence. The data stem from a study of blood T cell repertoires in COVID-19. Across the whole study: Sites in the United States, Italy and Spain provided acute and convalescent COVID-19 samples. Sample material is recorded as cDNA or gDNA derived from T cells, B-cell-depleted T cells, or PBMCs.

Authors' data handling: Scientists estimated how many nucleated cells there were by amplifying reference gene primers. Only in-frame clones appear in the TCRdb table, and some are missing; sequencing was by immunoSEQ multiplex PCR. V and J calls plus clone size are reproduced from that table; the DNA served to infer D and trimming. The table records 250,000 or so clones, 87% of them present only once. The CDR3 sequence is 15 residues long. Germline V lookup: CDR1 MRHNA, CDR2 SNTAGT. With 3 bases clipped from V and 4 bases from J, the junction kept 5 bases outside the gene matches. This clonotype was sampled from a man between 18 and 35 years old with active or convalescent COVID-19. Source material: peripheral blood. J is TRBJ2-7 and V is TRBV6-4, with 11 bases aligning to TRBD2. CDR3 residues: CASSENSGGAYEQYF. CDR3 bases: TGTGCCAGCAGTGAGAATAGCGGGGGGGCTTACGAGCAGTACTTC.